Listed below are T cell receptor beta chains from one sample, sequenced in a study of blood T cell repertoires in COVID-19. Data came from immunoSEQ multiplex PCR; TCRdb stores just in-frame clones and leaves some out. This table holds roughly 62,000 clones, over 75% found once. Sequenced: peripheral blood. These TCRs come from a man between 60 and 70 years old with acute or convalescent COVID-19. Both conserved end residues are part of each CDR3. The D gene is left open where the match is weak. Size is omitted from some rows. Given values are once, few, many or a class for expanded clones.

J | size | V | D | CDR3 | DNA
TRBJ2-1 | once | TRBV20-1 | - | CSASRGGINNEQFF | TGCAGTGCTAGTCGCGGGGGCATCAACAATGAGCAGTTCTTC
TRBJ2-6 | - | TRBV7-9 | - | CASSPSIMRTGANVLTF | TGTGCCAGCAGCCCTTCGATCATGCGTACTGGGGCCAACGTCCTGACTTTC
TRBJ1-2 | few | TRBV6-5 | - | CASRLRTPNYGYTF | TGTGCCAGCAGGCTTCGGACACCCAACTATGGCTACACCTTC
TRBJ2-7 | once | TRBV9 | TRBD1 | CASSVGGTGTEQYF | TGTGCCAGCAGCGTAGGAGGGACAGGGACGGAGCAGTACTTC
TRBJ2-1 | once | TRBV11-2 | - | CASSLDRHYNEQFF | TGTGCCAGCAGCTTAGATCGACACTACAATGAGCAGTTCTTC
TRBJ2-5 | - | TRBV18 | - | CASSRGDSQETQYF | TGTGCCAGCTCACGCGGGGACAGCCAAGAGACCCAGTACTTC
TRBJ2-3 | - | TRBV7-9 | TRBD1 | CASSSRQGGSTDTQYF | TGTGCCAGCAGCTCCAGACAGGGGGGCAGCACAGATACGCAGTATTTT
TRBJ1-2 | - | TRBV7-9 | TRBD1 | CASSPGSGTGVNGYTF | TGTGCCAGCAGCCCGGGCTCCGGGACAGGGGTTAATGGCTACACCTTC
TRBJ1-1 | - | TRBV21-1 | - | CASSSVGGADLNTEAFF | TGTGCCAGCAGCAGTGTTGGGGGGGCCGATCTGAACACTGAAGCTTTCTTT
TRBJ2-3 | - | TRBV28 | - | CASSFLDTQYF | TGTGCCAGCAGTTTTCTAGATACGCAGTATTTT
TRBJ2-2 | once | TRBV7-2 | - | CASSPSVSNTGELFF | TGTGCCAGCAGCCCCTCCGTATCGAACACCGGGGAGCTGTTTTTT
TRBJ1-5 | - | TRBV5-6 | - | CASSIFKGGGNQPQHF | TGTGCCAGCAGCATCTTCAAGGGAGGGGGCAATCAGCCCCAGCATTTT
TRBJ1-1 | - | TRBV9 | - | CASSPHTAGNTEAFF | TGTGCCAGCAGCCCACACACAGCGGGGAACACTGAAGCTTTCTTT
TRBJ2-1 | once | TRBV10-3 | TRBD2 | CAIRPSGGEQFF | TGTGCCATCCGACCTAGCGGAGGCGAGCAGTTCTTC
TRBJ2-7 | - | TRBV6-5 | - | CASSRPGNYEQYF | TGTGCCAGCAGTAGGCCAGGGAACTACGAGCAGTACTTC
TRBJ1-1 | - | TRBV29-1 | - | CSVDTGRSTEAFF | TGCAGCGTTGATACCGGCAGGTCCACTGAAGCTTTCTTT
TRBJ2-3 | - | TRBV6-5 | TRBD2 | CASSRGLADQDTQYF | TGTGCCAGCAGCAGGGGACTAGCGGATCAAGATACGCAGTATTTT
TRBJ1-2 | - | TRBV29-1 | TRBD1 | CSVPTTGNYGYTF | TGCAGCGTTCCCACGACAGGGAACTATGGCTACACCTTC
TRBJ2-1 | - | TRBV18 | TRBD2 | CASSLLAGEYNEQFF | TGTGCCAGCTCGCTACTAGCGGGAGAGTACAATGAGCAGTTCTTC
TRBJ2-3 | few | TRBV30 | TRBD2 | CAWRKAGATDTQYF | TGTGCCTGGAGGAAAGCGGGAGCGACAGATACGCAGTATTTT
TRBJ1-1 | - | TRBV10-3 | TRBD1 | CAISERQGPTEAFF | TGTGCCATCAGTGAGAGACAGGGCCCCACTGAAGCTTTCTTT
TRBJ1-3 | - | TRBV19 | TRBD1 | CASKGAQRGNTIYF | TGTGCCAGTAAGGGGGCGCAACGTGGAAACACCATATATTTT
TRBJ2-2 | - | TRBV15 | TRBD2 | CATSRGGLAGSTGELFF | TGTGCCACCAGCAGAGGGGGGCTAGCGGGGAGCACCGGGGAGCTGTTTTTT
TRBJ1-1 | - | TRBV18 | TRBD1 | CASSLGRGHSTEAFF | TGTGCCAGCTCACTAGGCAGGGGGCATTCCACTGAAGCTTTCTTT
TRBJ2-2 | - | TRBV5-1 | - | CASSLVTAGELFF | TGCGCCAGCAGCTTGGTGACAGCCGGGGAGCTGTTTTTT
TRBJ2-4 | - | TRBV2 | - | CASSAEGVKNIQYF | TGTGCCAGCAGTGCCGAGGGGGTGAAAAACATTCAGTACTTC